This T cell receptor (beta chain) was identified during a study of HIV-infected children after antiretroviral therapy interruption. Unique molecular identifiers were included in an RNA-based 3' RACE TCR library. TCRdb itself ran the 3' RACE reads through MiXCR, one entry per CDR3 protein. The table includes more than 40,000 distinct CDR3 sequences, 4.3% detected once. Study outcomes and limitations: The Gini coefficient of naive CD4+ repertoires rose, returning to baseline by 3 years.

This clonotype was seen many times. Its specificity is not known. The CDR3 runs to 16 residues. V shed 2 bases and J 1 base; nucleotides not matched to a gene: 5. Germline-derived CDR1 and CDR2 are MDHEN and SYDVKM. The treatment here: PENTA 11 planned treatment interruption arm or continuous ART arm. This rearrangement joins TRBV28 to TRBJ1-1; 9 bases map to TRBD1. The sequencing here drew on CD45RA+ CD4+ T cells from PBMCs, pooled from several time points, taken from a donor given antiretroviral therapy, either interrupted or continuous. The subset: naive CD4+ CD45RA+ CD45RO- T cells. The clonotype was recovered from a pool of human donors with HIV. As DNA, the CDR3 is TGTGCCAGCAGTTTAACCCGGGACAGGGCGAACACTGAAGCTTTCTTT. As protein: CASSLTRDRANTEAFF.